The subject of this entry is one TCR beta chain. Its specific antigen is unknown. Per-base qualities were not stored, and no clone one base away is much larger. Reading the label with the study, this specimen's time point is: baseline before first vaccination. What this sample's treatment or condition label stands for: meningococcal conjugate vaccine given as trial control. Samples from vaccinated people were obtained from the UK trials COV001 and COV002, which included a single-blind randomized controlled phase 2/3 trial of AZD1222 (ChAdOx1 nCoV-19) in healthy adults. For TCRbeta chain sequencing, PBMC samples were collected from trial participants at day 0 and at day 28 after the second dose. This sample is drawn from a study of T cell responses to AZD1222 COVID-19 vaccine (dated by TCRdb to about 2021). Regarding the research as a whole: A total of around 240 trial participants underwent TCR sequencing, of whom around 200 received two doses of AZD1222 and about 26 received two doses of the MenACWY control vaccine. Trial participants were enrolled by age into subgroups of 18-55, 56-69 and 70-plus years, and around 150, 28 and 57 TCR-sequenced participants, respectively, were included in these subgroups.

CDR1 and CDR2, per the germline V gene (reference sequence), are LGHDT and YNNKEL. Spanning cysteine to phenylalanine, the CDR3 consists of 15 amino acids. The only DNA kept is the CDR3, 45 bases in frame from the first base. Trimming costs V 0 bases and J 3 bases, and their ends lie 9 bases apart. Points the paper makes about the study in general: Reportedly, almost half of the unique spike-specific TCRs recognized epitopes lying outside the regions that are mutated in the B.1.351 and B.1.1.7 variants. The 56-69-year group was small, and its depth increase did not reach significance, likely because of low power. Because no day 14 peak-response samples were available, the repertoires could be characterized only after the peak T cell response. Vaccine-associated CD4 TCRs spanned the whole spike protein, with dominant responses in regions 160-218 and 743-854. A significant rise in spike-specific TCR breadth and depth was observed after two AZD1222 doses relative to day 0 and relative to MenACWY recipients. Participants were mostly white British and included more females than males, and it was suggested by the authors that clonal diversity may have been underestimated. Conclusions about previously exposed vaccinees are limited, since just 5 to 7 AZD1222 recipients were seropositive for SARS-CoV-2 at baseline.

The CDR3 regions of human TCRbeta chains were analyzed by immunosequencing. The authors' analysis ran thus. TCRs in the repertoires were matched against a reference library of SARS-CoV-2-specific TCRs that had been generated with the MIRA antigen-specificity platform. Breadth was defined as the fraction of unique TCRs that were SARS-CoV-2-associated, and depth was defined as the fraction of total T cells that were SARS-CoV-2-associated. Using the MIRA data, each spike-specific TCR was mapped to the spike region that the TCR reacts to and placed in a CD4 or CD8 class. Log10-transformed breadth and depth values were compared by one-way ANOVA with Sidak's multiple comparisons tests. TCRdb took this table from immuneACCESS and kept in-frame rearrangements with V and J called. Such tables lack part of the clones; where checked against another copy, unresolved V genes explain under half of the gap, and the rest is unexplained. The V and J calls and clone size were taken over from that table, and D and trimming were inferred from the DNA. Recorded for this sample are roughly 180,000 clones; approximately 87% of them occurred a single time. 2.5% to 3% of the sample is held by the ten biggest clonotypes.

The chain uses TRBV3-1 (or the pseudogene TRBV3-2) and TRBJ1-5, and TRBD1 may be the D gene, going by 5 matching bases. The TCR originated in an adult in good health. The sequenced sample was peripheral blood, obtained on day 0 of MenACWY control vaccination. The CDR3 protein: CASSQDQGYNQPQHF. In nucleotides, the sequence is TGTGCCAGCAGCCAAGATCAGGGATACAATCAGCCCCAGCATTTT.